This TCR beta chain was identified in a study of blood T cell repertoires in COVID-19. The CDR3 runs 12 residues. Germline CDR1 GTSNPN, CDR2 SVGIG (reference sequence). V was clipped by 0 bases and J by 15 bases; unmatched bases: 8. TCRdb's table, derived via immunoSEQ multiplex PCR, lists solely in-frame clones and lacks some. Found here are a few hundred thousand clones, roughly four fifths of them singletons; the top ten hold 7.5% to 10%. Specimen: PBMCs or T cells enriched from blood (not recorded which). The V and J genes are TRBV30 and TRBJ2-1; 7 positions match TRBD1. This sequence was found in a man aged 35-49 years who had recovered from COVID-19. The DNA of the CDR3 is TGTGCCTGGAGTGTACATAGGGACAGATGGTTCTTC. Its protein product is CAWSVHRDRWFF.